Below are 11 T cell receptor beta chains sequenced from a single sample in a study of Graves' ophthalmopathy and Graves' hyperthyroidism listed by TCRdb under 2018. Data came from an Illumina HiSeq 2000. TCR beta CDR3 regions were amplified from RNA transcripts for repertoire sequencing. A first-round RT-PCR used HTBI primers with the Qiagen OneStep RT-PCR kit, followed by a second-round multiplex PCR, size selection and purification. TCRdb reworked the public reads: Q25 trimming with fastp, MiXCR clone assembly, productive beta chains retained. Every distinct CDR3 protein forms one entry, paired with its most common genes and DNA. In this sample the table shows some 750,000 distinct CDR3 sequences, 40% of which occur a single time. The ten largest clonotypes hold around 40% of the sample. Sequencing was done on a sample of peripheral blood. Receptors were obtained from an adult man with Graves' ophthalmopathy.

J is TRBJ1-2 and V is TRBV11-2; D ambiguous. V lost 8 bases to trimming and J lost 5 bases, with 15 bases between them. This CDR3 comprises 13 residues. Per the germline V gene, CDR1 is SGHAT and CDR2 is FQNNGV. The CDR3 coding sequence is TGTGCCAGCTCACCTTCGGCAGGATATGGCTACACCTTC. Translating gives CASSPSAGYGYTF.

Only one count was recorded for this clonotype. This sequence joins TRBV10-3 and TRBJ1-3; maybe TRBD1 (5 bases). CDR1 is ENHRY, CDR2 SYGVKD, per germline. The CDR3 is 16 residues long. The V end was cut by 2 bases, the J end by 14 bases, with 25 bases between. As DNA, the CDR3 is TGTGCCATCAGTGAGCGGCAGGGTAGTTCGTTCGGCTCCTTATATTTT. Protein sequence: CAISERQGSSFGSLYF.

In its sample, this clonotype was seen many times. V gene TRBV25-1 combines with J gene TRBJ2-7; 9 bases map to TRBD1. This CDR3 has 14 residues. The V and J ends lost 5 bases and 7 bases, in that order; junction bases with no gene match: 9. Germline-derived CDR1 and CDR2 are MGHDK and SYGVNS. CDR3 residues: CASSNWDRDGEQYF. The CDR3 DNA follows: TGTGCCAGCAGTAACTGGGACAGGGATGGGGAGCAGTACTTC.

V gene TRBV7-2 combines with J gene TRBJ2-7; D remains unclear. Germline CDR1 SGHTA, CDR2 FQGNSA. V lost 0 bases, J lost 2 bases, and 8 bases lay in between. There are 14 residues in the CDR3. The CDR3 spells CASSLAGSTYEQYF. The DNA for the CDR3 is TGTGCCAGCAGCTTAGCGGGATCAACCTACGAGCAGTACTTC.

Turning to this clonotype: This may come from a read error, since a much larger clone is one base off. This chain connects TRBV7-2 to TRBJ1-3; D is uncertain. In germline, CDR1 is SGHTA, CDR2 FQGNSA. V lost 1 base, J lost 1 base, and 5 bases lay in between. The CDR3 totals 14 residues. The CDR3 loop is CASSLDGSGNTIYF. The DNA for the CDR3 is TGTGCCAGCAGCTTAGACGGGTCTGGAAACACCATATATTTT.

This clonotype was counted between two and nine times. This chain joins TRBV5-6 and TRBJ1-1; no clear D. Germline-derived CDR1 and CDR2 are SGHDT and YYEEEE. V was clipped by 1 base and J by 7 bases, with 11 bases between them. The CDR3 is made up of 13 amino acids. The CDR3 here is CASSLKSAFEAFF. The CDR3 DNA sequence: TGTGCCAGCAGCTTGAAGTCGGCGTTTGAAGCTTTCTTT.

This clonotype was observed many times. The chain has TRBV7-9 and TRBJ2-6; 8 bases are a match to TRBD1. The CDR3 runs 17 residues. V gave up 3 bases and J gave up 0 bases; unmatched junction bases: 4. CDR1 is SEHNR, CDR2 FQNEAQ, per germline (reference sequence). The CDR3 loop reads CASSFTGTGSGANVLTF. In nucleotides, the CDR3 is TGTGCCAGCAGCTTTACCGGGACAGGCTCTGGGGCCAACGTCCTGACTTTC.

Concerning this clonotype itself: In this CDR3 the conserved last residue, phenylalanine or tryptophan, is missing, so a read error is likely. Because the CDR3's place on the DNA is in doubt, the DNA is left out and the CDR3 is given as listed by TCRdb. V gene TRBV29-1 combines with J gene TRBJ1-1; the table's TRBD1 call for D was not verified on the DNA. Germline CDR1 is SQVTM and CDR2 is ANQGSEA. The CDR3 sequence runs 8 residues, both termini included. The CDR3 loop is CSVEDGDR.

The sample holds a few counts of this clonotype. V is TRBV6-5 and J is TRBJ1-1; tentative D call: TRBD1 (5 bases). Germline loops: CDR1 MNHEY, CDR2 SVGAGI. CDR3 length equals 13 residues. With 2 bases removed from V and 7 bases from J, the gap between germline ends came to 11 bases. CDR3 region: CASSYPGRDEAFF. CDR3 DNA sequence: TGTGCCAGCAGTTACCCGGGACGGGATGAAGCTTTCTTT.

In this sample, this clonotype turned up many times. V is TRBV20-1 and J is TRBJ1-6; weak D call: TRBD1 (6 bases). V lost 6 bases, J lost 5 bases, and 11 bases lay in between. The CDR3 extends over 13 amino acids. Germline CDR1 and CDR2: DFQATT and SNEGSKA (reference sequence). DNA for the CDR3: TGCAGTGCCCGGGGGGCTAATAATTCACCCCTCCACTTT. Encoded protein: CSARGANNSPLHF.

The chain uses TRBV27 and TRBJ2-7; TRBD1 matches at 9 bases. Unmatched junction bases numbered 10, after V lost 7 bases and J lost 3 bases. The CDR3 extends over 15 amino acids. CDR1 is MNHEY and CDR2 is SMNVEV in the germline V gene (reference sequence). CDR3 sequence (DNA): TGTGCCAGCAAATTAACCCGGGACAGGGTCTACGAGCAGTACTTC. Encoded protein: CASKLTRDRVYEQYF.